These T cell receptor beta chains were read from a single sample in a study of cytotoxic CD8 clonotypes in ibrutinib-treated CLL. Sequencing used immunoSEQ multiplex PCR; TCRdb keeps in-frame clones, though not all of them. The sample has approximately 70,000 clones; 80% are singletons. Material: PBMCs, obtained at disease progression, from a patient treated with ibrutinib. All receptors derive from a human donor with chronic lymphocytic leukemia. Both conserved end residues are part of each CDR3. Each record gives: D gene, V gene, clone size, J gene, CDR3 protein, CDR3 DNA. D genes are given only for firm matches. Not every row has a clone size; where given, it reads once, few, many or a size class.

TRBD2	TRBV5-1	.	TRBJ2-3	CASSLALAGPDTQYF	TGCGCCAGCAGCTTGGCACTAGCGGGCCCAGATACGCAGTATTTT
.	TRBV29-1	.	TRBJ2-2	CSVEGTNTGELFF	TGCAGCGTCGAAGGCACCAACACCGGGGAGCTGTTTTTT
.	TRBV19	.	TRBJ1-4	CASSPGREKLFF	TGTGCCAGTAGTCCGGGCAGGGAAAAACTGTTTTTT
TRBD1	TRBV18	.	TRBJ1-3	CASSADREGNTIYF	TGTGCCAGCTCAGCGGACAGGGAAGGGAACACCATATATTTT
.	TRBV28	.	TRBJ1-1	CASRLRRGATEAFF	TGTGCCAGCAGACTAAGGCGGGGGGCCACTGAAGCTTTCTTT
TRBD2	TRBV4-1	.	TRBJ2-3	CASSPSGGAEDTQYF	TGCGCCAGCAGCCCTAGCGGGGGGGCGGAAGATACGCAGTATTTT
.	TRBV27	.	TRBJ1-2	CASSLSIIGGKGGYTF	TGTGCCAGCAGTTTATCGATAATAGGGGGGAAGGGTGGCTACACCTTC
.	TRBV27	.	TRBJ2-2	CASSDKGHPINTGELFF	TGTGCCAGCAGTGATAAAGGACACCCCATAAACACCGGGGAGCTGTTTTTT
.	TRBV13	.	TRBJ1-2	CASSLLTVANYGYTF	TGTGCCAGCAGCTTATTGACAGTAGCTAACTATGGCTACACCTTC
.	TRBV4-1	.	TRBJ2-1	CASSLRAPDYEQFF	TGCGCCAGCAGCCTCCGGGCCCCGGATTATGAGCAGTTCTTC
TRBD1	TRBV7-2	.	TRBJ2-7	CASSLGPGQGYHEQYF	TGTGCCAGCAGCTTAGGCCCGGGACAGGGCTACCACGAGCAGTACTTC
.	TRBV4-1	.	TRBJ1-1	CASSLHQLMNTEAFF	TGCGCCAGCAGCTTACATCAACTTATGAACACTGAAGCTTTCTTT
TRBD2	TRBV7-3	.	TRBJ2-1	CASSLNPGLAGGNEQFF	TGTGCCAGCAGCTTAAATCCGGGACTAGCGGGAGGGAATGAGCAGTTCTTC
.	TRBV4-1	few	TRBJ2-1	CASSRDPYNEQFF	TGCGCCAGCAGCCGGGACCCCTACAATGAGCAGTTCTTC
.	TRBV30	.	TRBJ1-4	CAWSVWWRFEKLFF	TGTGCCTGGAGTGTTTGGTGGAGATTTGAAAAACTGTTTTTT
TRBD1	TRBV2	.	TRBJ1-2	CASSPKTGPYGYTF	TGTGCCAGCAGTCCTAAGACAGGGCCCTATGGCTACACCTTC
.	TRBV27	.	TRBJ1-2	CASRGGRTYGYTF	TGTGCCAGCAGGGGGGGACGGACCTATGGCTACACCTTC